This TCR beta chain was recorded in a study of OX40 agonist ivuxolimab in advanced cancers. Looking at the study overall: Recorded diagnoses for dose-escalation patients were hepatocellular carcinoma, melanoma, renal cell or head and neck cancer. Study observations and caveats: Partial responders treated at 0.1-3.0 mg/kg exhibited clonal expansion among the lowest measured.

Profiling relied on immunoSEQ multiplex PCR, and the TCRdb table lists in-frame clones only, not all of them. The sample carries approximately 82,000 clones, 80% to 90% recorded once. Note on this clone: As yet, its antigen is unknown.

Germline lookup yields CDR1 LNHDA and CDR2 SQIVND (reference sequence). The length of the CDR3 is 18 residues. Trimming at V came to 4 bases and at J to 0 bases, leaving 11 bases not matched to a gene. The V gene is TRBV19, the J gene TRBJ2-7; 11 bases are a match to TRBD2. This TCR was sampled from an adult with an advanced solid tumor such as melanoma, head and neck, liver or kidney cancer. Material: CD4+ or CD8+ T cells sorted from blood, obtained in a trial of the OX40 agonist ivuxolimab. CDR3 in DNA: TGTGCCAGTAGTAACCGCCCGGGGACTAGCGGAAGCTCCTACGAGCAGTACTTC. Residues: CASSNRPGTSGSSYEQYF.